The clone carrying this T cell receptor (beta chain) came up many times. Its cognate antigen is unknown. Unique molecular identifiers were in the cDNA, with template-switch universal primer binding. TCRdb independently ran MiXCR on the 5' RACE reads; one entry per CDR3 protein. The sample records 750,000 to 950,000 distinct CDR3 sequences, roughly an eighth being singletons. The data belong to a study of identical twins. Overall study findings and caveats: Twin pairs had excess sharing that was weaker in beta out-of-frame sequences. Memory repertoires lacked the insertion deficit that abundant cord blood beta clonotypes showed.

Germline lookup yields CDR1 SGHRS and CDR2 YFSETQ. The trim removed 4 bases at V and 2 bases at J, leaving 6 bases unmatched. The length of the CDR3 is 15 residues. These same records also appear under a second study, on yellow fever vaccine responses in identical twins. That paper states: Reported findings indicate that twins' vaccine T cell responses seemed partially convergent, partially personalized.

The source is a woman between 18 and 29 years old in good health. This sequence joins TRBV5-1 and TRBJ1-1; 9 nucleotides match TRBD1. The sequencing sample was made of PBMCs. The CDR3 sequence is CASSKGQGINTEAFF. Written as DNA, the CDR3 is TGCGCCAGCAGCAAAGGACAGGGGATCAACACTGAAGCTTTCTTT.